The 3 T cell receptor beta chains reported below all come from one sample, sequenced in a study of T cell responses to AZD1222 COVID-19 vaccine. Data came from immunoSEQ multiplex PCR; TCRdb stores just in-frame clones and leaves some out. Seen here are 150,000 or so clones, around 92% observed once, and the top ten hold approximately 2%. This material consisted of peripheral blood, taken on day 0 of AZD1222 vaccination. These receptors were collected from an adult in good health.

The chain employs TRBV18 and TRBJ1-1, with 7 nucleotides matching TRBD1. V lost 3 bases to trimming and J lost 4 bases; unmatched junction nucleotides: 5. Germline V gene lookup returns CDR1 KGHSH and CDR2 LQKENI. This CDR3 is built from 14 residues. The CDR3 DNA reads as TGTGCCAGCTCACCGAAAGGGGGCTTCACTGAAGCTTTCTTT. This codes for CASSPKGGFTEAFF.

The rearrangement joins TRBV19 to TRBJ1-5; no clear D. Germline CDR1 is LNHDA and CDR2 is SQIVND (reference sequence). V was trimmed by 0 bases and J by 11 bases, leaving 17 bases between them. The CDR3 covers 15 residues. The CDR3 nucleotides are TGTGCCAGTAGTATAGATAGGAACAGTTTCGGCTCCCAGCATTTT. It codes for CASSIDRNSFGSQHF.

The rearrangement links TRBV5-4 to TRBJ1-1; D not certain. The germline gives CDR1 SGHNT, CDR2 YYREEE (reference sequence). The CDR3 extends over 13 amino acids. V lost 1 base, J lost 4 bases, and 8 bases lay in between. The CDR3 reads CASSLSAGTEAFF. DNA for the CDR3: TGTGCCAGCAGCTTGTCGGCGGGCACTGAAGCTTTCTTT. Looking up the rest from reference TRBV5-4 and TRBJ1-1 gives the full variable domain: ETGVTQSPTHLIKTRGQQVTLRCSSQSGHNTVSWYQQALGQGPQFIFQYYREEENGRGNFPPRFSGLQFPNYSSELNVNALELDDSALYLCASSLSAGTEAFFGQGTRLTVV.